Here is one TCR beta chain with its context. This sample is drawn from a study of PD-1 blockade in classical Hodgkin lymphoma. V lost 6 bases and J lost 8, with 17 bases in between. Germline CDR1 is MNHEY and CDR2 is SVGAGI. This CDR3 comprises 13 residues. Each and every patient relapsed after autologous stem cell transplantation, and patients got differing brentuximab vedotin exposure. This table comes from immunoSEQ multiplex PCR, and its TCRdb copy is limited to in-frame clones, with some not included. Altogether approximately 44,000 clones are present, 71% being singletons, with the ten largest covering less than 4%.

This receptor was taken from a human donor with classical Hodgkin lymphoma. The specimen comprised peripheral blood mononuclear cells (PBMCs), sampled at baseline. The chain uses TRBV6-5 and TRBJ2-7; D is undetermined. The CDR3 DNA reads TGTGCCAGCAGCTCCGGACCAGGTAGCAAGCAGTACTTC. It is translated as CASSSGPGSKQYF.